This record looks at one T cell receptor beta chain sequence and its context. The antigen remains undetermined. This sample is drawn from a study of cytomegalovirus exposure and HLA in healthy donors. Background on the study: Earlier, approximately 180 million T cells were analyzed, and 117 million unique TCR beta sequences were found among them.

Study results and limitations: Later on, an analysis showed TCR association rates differing by HLA locus, with DRB1 the most and HLA-C the fewest. Prediction of most subjects' HLA-A and HLA-B alleles by TCR beta sequences was reportedly accurate. Sequencing depth roughly uniform across donors was assumed in presence/absence analyses.

Vbeta (60) and Jbeta (13) primers were used in the PCR. Measured with immunoSEQ multiplex PCR; TCRdb has only the in-frame clones, and not every one. The sample has about 130,000 clones, approximately 77% seen once; the top ten hold 2% to 2.5%. The sample comprised PBMCs. The source is a man in his thirties or forties in good health and CMV-seronegative.

In nucleotides, the CDR3 is TGTGCCAGTACCGGGACAGAGATATATGGCTACACCTTC. Protein sequence: CASTGTEIYGYTF. This chain uses TRBV19 with TRBJ1-2; 7 bases are shared with TRBD1. The CDR3 runs 13 residues. The ends lost 7 bases at V and 5 bases at J; junction bases unmatched: 7. CDR1 is LNHDA and CDR2 is SQIVND in the germline V gene (reference sequence).